One and the same sample provided the 9 T cell receptor beta chains below, sequenced in a study of T cell changes during pregnancy in multiple sclerosis. Libraries were prepared by immunoSEQ multiplex PCR; TCRdb keeps only in-frame clonotypes and omits some of them. The table records tens of thousands of clones, roughly 88% of them present only once. This specimen was peripheral blood, taken in the first trimester of pregnancy. These receptors all come from a female donor in good health, enrolled as a control in a pregnancy study.

V and J are TRBV5-4 and TRBJ2-5; tentatively, D is TRBD1 (5 bases). Per the germline V gene, CDR1 is SGHNT and CDR2 is YYREEE (reference sequence). There are 13 residues in the CDR3. With 2 bases removed from V and 1 base from J, the gap between germline ends came to 6 bases. CDR3 region: CASSLDSQETQYF. DNA of the CDR3: TGTGCCAGCAGCTTAGACAGCCAAGAGACCCAGTACTTC.

V is TRBV14 and J is TRBJ2-1; D is perhaps TRBD2 (5 bases). Germline assignment: CDR1 SGHDN and CDR2 FVKESK. The CDR3 runs 14 residues. V was trimmed by 2 bases and J by 9 bases, leaving 14 bases between them. The DNA for the CDR3 is TGTGCCAGCAGCCAAAGAACTTCGGGGTTTGAGCAGTTCTTC. Translating it yields CASSQRTSGFEQFF.

This clone appeared once. The CDR3 coding sequence is TGTGCCAGCAGCCAAGAGGTGAGAGGCAATCAGCCCCAGCATTTT. It codes for CASSQEVRGNQPQHF. The chain combines TRBV4-2 with TRBJ1-5; D remains unclear. Trimming cost V 0 bases and J 2 bases, with 8 bases left between them. This CDR3 has 15 amino acids. Germline-derived CDR1 and CDR2 are LGHNA and YNFKEQ.

The CDR3 spells CASSLAGALYEQYF. The CDR3 bases are TGCGCCAGCAGCTTAGCGGGGGCACTCTACGAGCAGTACTTC. The chain carries TRBV5-1 and TRBJ2-7, with 8 bases lining up with TRBD2. CDR1 is SGHRS, CDR2 YFSETQ, per germline. CDR3 length: 14 amino acids. With 2 bases clipped from V and 3 bases from J, the junction kept 4 bases outside the gene matches.

The V and J genes are TRBV27 and TRBJ1-1, with D unclear. Trimming stripped 2 bases from V and 1 base from J, with 8 bases between. There are 14 residues in the CDR3. From germline, CDR1 is MNHEY and CDR2 SMNVEV (reference sequence). The CDR3 DNA follows: TGTGCCAGCAGTTTAAGAGAATCGAACACTGAAGCTTTCTTT. Translating it yields CASSLRESNTEAFF.

There are a few counts of this clone. The chain recombines TRBV5-1 with TRBJ2-2, with D possibly matching TRBD1 (5 bases). This CDR3 is built from 14 residues. Germline CDR1 SGHRS, CDR2 YFSETQ. The V end was cut by 0 bases, the J end by 6 bases, with 9 bases between. The CDR3 reads CASSLEGIAGELFF. CDR3 nucleotides: TGCGCCAGCAGCTTGGAGGGGATTGCCGGGGAGCTGTTTTTT.

On this clone itself: Its ends do not fully match the called genes, so a read error is possible. The genes are TRBV7-7 and TRBJ2-5; D perhaps matches TRBD2 (6 bases). There are 13 residues in the CDR3. In germline, CDR1 is SSHAT, CDR2 FNYEAQ (reference sequence). This chain's CDR3 is CASSLTGGETQYF. The CDR3 DNA is TGTGCTAGCAGCTTAACCGGAGGGGAGACCCAGTACTTC.

The chain is built from TRBV14 and TRBJ1-1, with D maybe TRBD1 (5 bases). V was shortened by 5 bases and J by 7 bases, with 14 bases between the two germline ends. Germline values: CDR1 SGHDN, CDR2 FVKESK. The CDR3 runs 13 residues. The CDR3 is CASSARLDSEAFF. The CDR3 nucleotides are TGTGCCAGCAGCGCCAGACTTGACAGTGAAGCTTTCTTT.

The chain joins TRBV30 to TRBJ2-7, with 7 bases lining up with TRBD1. The J segment lost 1 base and the V segment lost 2 bases, leaving 8 bases of the junction unmatched. Germline V lookup: CDR1 GTSNPN, CDR2 SVGIG (reference sequence). CDR3 size: 15 residues. CDR3 loop: CAWSPGTAVSYEQYF. As DNA, the CDR3 is TGTGCCTGGAGTCCGGGGACAGCGGTTTCCTACGAGCAGTACTTC.